Presented here are 23 T cell receptor beta chains from one specimen sequenced in a study of blood T cell repertoires in COVID-19. Only in-frame clones appear in the TCRdb table, and some are missing; sequencing was by immunoSEQ multiplex PCR. This sample yields some 350,000 clones, of which around 83% are seen a single time; 3% belongs to the top ten. The sample comprised peripheral blood. The receptors were sampled from a man younger than 45 with active or convalescent COVID-19.

This clone was recorded a few times. This chain joins TRBV7-2 and TRBJ1-1, with 8 bases that match TRBD1. This CDR3 spans 15 amino acids. Unmatched junction bases numbered 8, after V lost 7 bases and J lost 1 base. Germline-derived CDR1 and CDR2 are SGHTA and FQGNSA. The CDR3 sequence: CASIGRDRWNTEAFF. As DNA, the CDR3 is TGTGCCAGCATTGGTCGGGACAGGTGGAACACTGAAGCTTTCTTT. The full variable domain, completed using reference TRBV7-2 and TRBJ1-1, is GAGVSQSPSNKVTEKGKDVELRCDPISGHTALYWYRQSLGQGLEFLIYFQGNSAPDKSGLPSDRFSAERTGGSVSTLTIQRTQQEDSAVYLCASIGRDRWNTEAFFGQGTRLTVV.

This chain uses TRBV30 with TRBJ2-5; TRBD1 matches 9 bases. The CDR3 has 14 residues. V trimming: 0 bases; J trimming: 5 bases; junction bases outside the gene matches: 4. Germline CDR1 and CDR2: GTSNPN and SVGIG (reference sequence). Written as DNA, the CDR3 is TGTGCCTGGAGTGTAACAGGGGGCCGGGAGACCCAGTACTTC. This translates into CAWSVTGGRETQYF. Full variable domain (missing parts from reference TRBV30 and TRBJ2-5): SQTIHQWPATLVQPVGSPLSLECTVEGTSNPNLYWYRQAAGRGLQLLFYSVGIGQISSEVPQNLSASRPQDRQFILSSKKLLLSDSGFYLCAWSVTGGRETQYFGPGTRLLVL.

For this clone: At one end, the junction sequence differs from germline, possibly due to a read error. The V gene is TRBV3-1 (or the pseudogene TRBV3-2), the J gene TRBJ2-3, with 9 positions matching TRBD1. This CDR3 region has 15 residues. Per the germline V gene, CDR1 is LGHDT and CDR2 is YNNKEL (reference sequence). The CDR3 sequence is CARSPPGQGSDTQYF. The CDR3 coding sequence is TGTGCCAGAAGCCCCCCCGGACAGGGGTCAGATACGCAGTATTTT.

The sample holds a few counts of this clone. This CDR3 is CASSPLSGQAGNYGYTF. In nucleotides, the CDR3 is TGTGCCAGCAGCCCCCTTTCCGGACAGGCGGGTAACTATGGCTACACCTTC. This chain connects TRBV9 to TRBJ1-2, with TRBD1 identical over 7 bases. The CDR3 spans 17 residues. CDR1 is SGDLS and CDR2 is YYNGEE in the germline V gene. The J segment lost 1 base and the V segment lost 4 bases, leaving 13 bases of the junction unmatched.

The V call is TRBV28, the J call TRBJ2-7; 9 nucleotides agree with TRBD1. V was clipped by 4 bases and J by 1 base; unmatched bases: 11. CDR3 size: 17 residues. Germline CDR1 reads MDHEN; CDR2 reads SYDVKM. DNA for the CDR3: TGTGCCAGCAGTTCTCCTCGGACAGGGGAGATGTCCTACGAGCAGTACTTC. It encodes CASSSPRTGEMSYEQYF.

The genes are TRBV4-1 and TRBJ2-1, with 13 bases matching TRBD2. J gave up 6 bases and V 4 bases, and 3 bases lay outside the gene matches. Germline CDR1 reads MGHRA; CDR2 reads YSYEKL. This CDR3 contains 15 residues. The CDR3 spells CASSPRTSGSNEQFF. In nucleotides, the CDR3 is TGCGCCAGCAGCCCCCGGACTAGCGGGAGCAATGAGCAGTTCTTC.

The rearrangement uses TRBV4-1 and TRBJ2-1; 14 bases line up with TRBD2. J gave up 2 bases and V 2 bases, and 14 bases lay outside the gene matches. CDR3 length: 21 residues. Looked up from germline, CDR1 is MGHRA and CDR2 is YSYEKL. The CDR3 loop is CASSQRRGVGLAGGAYNEQFF. In DNA, the CDR3 is TGCGCCAGCAGCCAAAGAAGGGGCGTAGGACTAGCGGGAGGTGCCTACAATGAGCAGTTCTTC.

The chain is built from TRBV6-6 and TRBJ2-3, with 7 bases matching TRBD1. The CDR3 consists of 14 residues. Germline V lookup: CDR1 MNHNY, CDR2 SVGAGI (reference sequence). J lost 2 bases, V lost 4 bases, and 3 bases had no gene match. CDR3 DNA: TGTGCCAGCAGTTTAGGACAGGACACAGATACGCAGTATTTT. Amino acids: CASSLGQDTDTQYF.

As for this clone: This sample includes further DNA sequences coding for the same CDR3. The V gene is TRBV5-4, the J gene TRBJ2-1; TRBD2 aligns across 9 bases. CDR1 and CDR2 (germline): SGHNT, YYREEE (reference sequence). J was trimmed by 10 bases and V by 2 bases; bases with no gene match: 7. The length of the CDR3 is 14 residues. The CDR3 DNA sequence: TGTGCCAGCAGCTTCTCGGGCGGGAGGGGGGAGCAGTTCTTC. Translation: CASSFSGGRGEQFF.

The chain joins TRBV30 to TRBJ1-1; 11 bases agree with TRBD1. The V and J ends lost 0 bases and 4 bases, in that order; junction bases with no gene match: 7. Looked up from germline, CDR1 is GTSNPN and CDR2 is SVGIG (reference sequence). CDR3 length equals 16 residues. CDR3 in DNA: TGTGCCTGGAGTGTACCAAAGGACAGGGGGCCCACTGAAGCTTTCTTT. Amino acids: CAWSVPKDRGPTEAFF.

The chain recombines TRBV6-6 with TRBJ1-5, with 12 bases fitting TRBD1. Losses at the gene ends were 5 bases for V and 6 bases for J; bases not matched to a gene: 14. The CDR3 totals 18 residues. The germline CDR1 and CDR2 sequences are MNHNY and SVGAGI (reference sequence). CDR3 sequence reads: CASSPTGTGGTFIQPQHF. The CDR3 bases are TGTGCCAGCAGTCCTACCGGGACAGGGGGCACATTTATTCAGCCCCAGCATTTT.

The chain links TRBV5-4 to TRBJ2-7; possibly TRBD1 for D (6 bases). The germline V and J ends were trimmed by 2 bases and 2 bases, with 14 bases remaining between them. In germline, CDR1 is SGHNT, CDR2 YYREEE (reference sequence). CDR3 size: 15 residues. CDR3 sequence reads: CASSLGAGVTYEQYF. The CDR3 bases are TGTGCCAGCAGCTTAGGGGCAGGGGTAACCTACGAGCAGTACTTC.

The gene calls are TRBV9 and TRBJ2-7, with 9 bases identical to TRBD2. This CDR3 has 15 residues. Germline V gene data show CDR1 as SGDLS and CDR2 as YYNGEE. The V segment lost 0 bases and the J segment 2 bases; nucleotides outside the gene matches: 3. CDR3 loop: CASSVGGGAPYEQYF. The CDR3 nucleotides are TGTGCCAGCAGCGTAGGCGGGGGGGCGCCCTACGAGCAGTACTTC.

The chain employs TRBV28 and TRBJ1-5, with a possible D match to TRBD1 (6 bases). The CDR3 is 14 residues long. Trimming removed 7 bases at V and 3 bases at J, with 13 bases between. Germline CDR1 reads MDHEN; CDR2 reads SYDVKM. The chain's CDR3 is CASKDRPHNQPQHF. In DNA form, the CDR3 reads TGTGCCAGCAAAGACAGGCCTCACAATCAGCCCCAGCATTTT. Full variable domain (missing parts from reference TRBV28 and TRBJ1-5): DVKVTQSSRYLVKRTGEKVFLECVQDMDHENMFWYRQDPGLGLRLIYFSYDVKMKEKGDIPEGYSVSREKKERFSLILESASTNQTSMYLCASKDRPHNQPQHFGDGTRLSIL.

The V call is TRBV6-2 or TRBV6-3, the J call TRBJ1-5; D gene unclear. The V gene lost 4 bases and the J gene lost 0 bases, with 10 bases spanning the gap. CDR3 length equals 15 residues. Germline CDR1 and CDR2: MNHEY and SVGEGT. The CDR3, as DNA: TGTGCCAGCAGTTTGGTCGAGAATAGCAATCAGCCCCAGCATTTT. Residues: CASSLVENSNQPQHF.

This chain connects TRBV13 to TRBJ2-1, with TRBD2 matching 12 bases. The CDR3 runs to 16 residues. V lost 5 bases and J lost 4; bases outside the gene matches: 6. CDR1 PRHDT and CDR2 FYEKMQ come from the germline V gene (reference sequence). CDR3 nucleotide sequence: TGTGCCAGCAGCCCTCCCGGACTAGCGGGGTACAATGAGCAGTTCTTC. Its protein product is CASSPPGLAGYNEQFF.

J is TRBJ1-3 and V is TRBV7-3; D is unresolved. The V end was cut by 3 bases, the J end by 3 bases, with 6 bases between. Germline V gene lookup returns CDR1 SGHTA and CDR2 FQGTGA. The length of the CDR3 is 13 residues. The CDR3 DNA follows: TGTGCCAGCAGCTTCGAGGGTGGAAACACCATATATTTT. It is translated as CASSFEGGNTIYF. The whole variable domain, remainder taken from reference TRBV7-3 and TRBJ1-3, is GAGVSQTPSNKVTEKGKYVELRCDPISGHTALYWYRQSLGQGPEFLIYFQGTGAADDSGLPNDRFFAVRPEGSVSTLKIQRTERGDSAVYLCASSFEGGNTIYFGEGSWLTVV.

The chain joins TRBV6-4 to TRBJ2-1; D perhaps matches TRBD2 (6 bases). This CDR3 has 15 amino acids. The germline CDR1 and CDR2 sequences are MRHNA and SNTAGT. Deletions cut 2 bases from V and 1 base from J, with 9 bases between. As DNA, the CDR3 is TGTGCCAGCAGTGACGGCGCGGGATCCTACAATGAGCAGTTCTTC. This encodes CASSDGAGSYNEQFF.

V is TRBV4-3 and J is TRBJ2-7; D perhaps matches TRBD2 (6 bases). Deletions cut 0 bases from V and 2 bases from J, with 20 bases between. The germline CDR1 and CDR2 sequences are LGHNA and YSLEER. The CDR3 length is 18 residues. For the CDR3, the DNA is TGCGCCAGCAGCCAAGATAAGGGATGGGGACTCAAGACCTACGAGCAGTACTTC. It yields the protein CASSQDKGWGLKTYEQYF.

CDR3 in amino acids: CASSQDPSTGVKETQYF. The CDR3 DNA reads TGTGCCAGCAGCCAAGATCCTAGCACGGGGGTCAAAGAGACCCAGTACTTC. This chain links TRBV4-2 with TRBJ2-5; D might be TRBD2 (6 bases). The V and J ends lost 0 bases and 3 bases respectively, with 17 bases between them. This CDR3 region has 17 residues. Germline loops: CDR1 LGHNA, CDR2 YNFKEQ.

The chain couples TRBV6-5 to TRBJ1-5, with D unclear. The length of the CDR3 is 13 residues. Between the trimmed V and J ends, which lost 6 bases and 1 base, there was a span of 7 bases. Germline V gene lookup returns CDR1 MNHEY and CDR2 SVGAGI. The CDR3 DNA is TGTGCCAGCAGCCTGAGGAGCAATCAGCCCCAGCATTTT. As protein: CASSLRSNQPQHF.

The V and J genes are TRBV24-1 and TRBJ2-1; 14 positions agree with TRBD2. V dropped 3 bases and J dropped 4; count of bases not matched to a gene: 7. CDR3 length: 18 residues. Germline V gives CDR1 KGHDR, CDR2 SFDVKD. The CDR3 loop reads CATSDPRLAGGQYNEQFF. The CDR3 nucleotides are TGTGCCACCAGTGATCCACGACTAGCGGGAGGGCAATACAATGAGCAGTTCTTC.

This clone was counted a single time. The chain uses TRBV5-5 and TRBJ1-1, with 7 bases identical to TRBD1. V dropped 4 bases and J dropped 4; count of bases not matched to a gene: 4. The CDR3 is 13 amino acids. CDR1 is SGHKS and CDR2 is YYEKEE in the germline V gene (reference sequence). CDR3 DNA sequence: TGTGCCAGCAGCCCCACAGGGGCCACTGAAGCTTTCTTT. It codes for CASSPTGATEAFF.